This is a list of T cell receptor beta chains from one sample in a study of cytomegalovirus exposure and HLA in healthy donors. Some clones are missing from TCRdb's copy, which holds only in-frame ones; the method was immunoSEQ multiplex PCR. The top ten hold 2% of the sample, which has roughly 130,000 clones, roughly three quarters seen once. The sequenced sample consisted of PBMCs. The receptors derive from a man younger than 35 in good health and CMV-seronegative. CDR3s include the opening cysteine and the closing phenylalanine or tryptophan. The D gene is left open where the match is weak. Clone size is stated in some rows and not others, as once, few, many or a class when expanded.

length,J,V,D,size,DNA,CDR3
12,TRBJ2-1,TRBV6-4,.,.,TGTGCCAGCAGGGGACTCGGGGATGAGCAGTTCTTC,CASRGLGDEQFF
15,TRBJ2-5,TRBV7-2,TRBD2,.,TGTGCCAGCACCATGACGGCGGGAGTTCGAGAGACCCAGTACTTC,CASTMTAGVRETQYF
14,TRBJ2-2,TRBV29-1,TRBD1,.,TGCAGCGTTGATAGGACAGGGGATACCGGGGAGCTGTTTTTT,CSVDRTGDTGELFF
13,TRBJ1-2,TRBV7-6,TRBD1,.,TGTGCCAGCAGCTTTGGACAGGGTGGTGGCTACACCTTC,CASSFGQGGGYTF
16,TRBJ1-2,TRBV13,TRBD1,.,TGTGCCAGCAGCACCGGGACAGGCTTTAGGGACTGGGGCTACACCTTC,CASSTGTGFRDWGYTF
18,TRBJ2-2,TRBV4-1,TRBD2,.,TGCGCCAGCAGCCAAGGTCACGAGCGGGGGAAAAACACCGGGGAGCTGTTTTTT,CASSQGHERGKNTGELFF
18,TRBJ2-1,TRBV5-6,.,few,TGTGCCAGCAGCGACGCCCTCAGGTCTTTGAGCTCCTACAATGAGCAGTTCTTC,CASSDALRSLSSYNEQFF
20,TRBJ2-1,TRBV18,.,.,TGTGCCAGCTCGCCGGTACCTTCGACTATGGTAGCGAGCTCCTACAATGAGCAGTTCTTC,CASSPVPSTMVASSYNEQFF
13,TRBJ1-5,TRBV7-2,.,.,TGTGCCAGCAGCTCCCAGAGCAATCAGCCCCAGCATTTT,CASSSQSNQPQHF
13,TRBJ2-4,TRBV11-2,TRBD2,once,TGTGACCCACCGGGACTAAAGAAAAACATTCAGTACTTC,CDPPGLKKNIQYF
16,TRBJ2-1,TRBV7-2,.,.,TGTGCCAGCAGCTTAGGCGGGACAGACTCCTACAATGAGCAGTTCTTC,CASSLGGTDSYNEQFF
15,TRBJ2-1,TRBV6-6,TRBD2,.,TGTGCCAGCAGCGGGGGGGTAGCGGGAGTAGGTGAGCAGTTCTTC,CASSGGVAGVGEQFF
13,TRBJ2-1,TRBV7-2,.,.,TGTGCCAGCAGCTTAGACCACAGAAGTGAGCAGTTCTTC,CASSLDHRSEQFF
12,TRBJ2-1,TRBV18,.,few,TGTGCCAGCTCACAACTAGCACGAGAGCAGTTCTTC,CASSQLAREQFF
14,TRBJ1-2,TRBV27,TRBD1,.,TGTGCCAGCAGTTTGGGACAGGCCCGTTCTGGCTACACCTTC,CASSLGQARSGYTF
16,TRBJ2-3,TRBV5-1,TRBD2,.,TGCGCCAGCAGCTTAGGGACTAGCGGGACCACAGATACGCAGTATTTT,CASSLGTSGTTDTQYF
14,TRBJ1-4,TRBV30,TRBD1,few,TGTGCCTGGAAGGCGGGACAGCTTAATGAAAAACTGTTTTTT,CAWKAGQLNEKLFF
15,TRBJ2-3,TRBV7-8,.,.,TGTGCCAGCAGCTTAGATGGAGGAAACACAGATACGCAGTATTTT,CASSLDGGNTDTQYF
16,TRBJ2-3,TRBV2,TRBD2,once,TGTGCCACCGCAACCCCTAGCGGGGAAAACACAGATACGCAGTATTTT,CATATPSGENTDTQYF
15,TRBJ2-5,TRBV11-2,TRBD2,.,TGTGCCAGCAGCCGTCTCTCGGGGGGTGGGGAGACCCAGTACTTC,CASSRLSGGGETQYF
15,TRBJ1-6,TRBV7-6,TRBD1,.,TGTGCCAGCAGCTTAGAGGTCACAGGGGTCTCACCCCTCCACTTT,CASSLEVTGVSPLHF
15,TRBJ2-3,TRBV7-2,TRBD2,.,TGTGCCAGCAGCTTAGTAGCGGGAGCTGGAGATACGCAGTATTTT,CASSLVAGAGDTQYF
15,TRBJ2-3,TRBV7-3,TRBD1,.,TGTGCCAGCGGCCTAGACAGGGCGACGACAGATACGCAGTATTTT,CASGLDRATTDTQYF
14,TRBJ2-2,TRBV25-1,.,.,TGTGCCAGCAACTCTGAGCCGAACACCGGGGAGCTGTTTTTT,CASNSEPNTGELFF
14,TRBJ2-7,TRBV9,.,.,TGTGCCAGCAGCCGACAGAGTACTTCGGACGAGCAGTACTTC,CASSRQSTSDEQYF
14,TRBJ1-3,TRBV2,.,.,TGTGCCAGCAGCTACCAGGTTGCTGGAAACACCATATATTTT,CASSYQVAGNTIYF
15,TRBJ1-1,TRBV27,TRBD1,once,TGTGCCAGCAGTGTTACAGGGGGCTTGAGGACTGAAGCTTTCTTT,CASSVTGGLRTEAFF
16,TRBJ2-2,TRBV10-1,TRBD2,.,TGCGCCAGCAGTGAAAAATGGACTAGCGGGACCGGGGAGCTGTTTTTT,CASSEKWTSGTGELFF
13,TRBJ2-2,TRBV28,.,.,TGTGCCGGCCTCCGGGAGAGCACCGGGGAGCTGTTTTTT,CAGLRESTGELFF
15,TRBJ2-1,TRBV29-1,TRBD2,few,TGCAGCGTTGACCCTACTAGCGGGATTTCCAATGAGCAGTTCTTC,CSVDPTSGISNEQFF
15,TRBJ2-7,TRBV6-5,TRBD1,.,TGTGCCAGCAGACAACCAGGACAGGGTTCCTACGAGCAGTACTTC,CASRQPGQGSYEQYF
15,TRBJ2-7,TRBV19,TRBD2,.,TGTGCCAGTAGTATAAGTCGCGGGAGTTCCTACGAGCAGTACTTC,CASSISRGSSYEQYF
18,TRBJ2-1,TRBV4-1,TRBD2,.,TGCGCCAGCAGCCAAGGGGTCCCAGGGACTACCGCCTTCAATGAGCAGTTCTTC,CASSQGVPGTTAFNEQFF
12,TRBJ2-1,TRBV5-4,TRBD2,.,TGTGCCAGCAGCCGGGGGGGAGGGGAGCAGTTCTTC,CASSRGGGEQFF
16,TRBJ2-1,TRBV7-6,.,.,TGTGCCAGCAGCCATCTGGGGGAGGAGTCCTGCAATGAGCAGTTCTTC,CASSHLGEESCNEQFF